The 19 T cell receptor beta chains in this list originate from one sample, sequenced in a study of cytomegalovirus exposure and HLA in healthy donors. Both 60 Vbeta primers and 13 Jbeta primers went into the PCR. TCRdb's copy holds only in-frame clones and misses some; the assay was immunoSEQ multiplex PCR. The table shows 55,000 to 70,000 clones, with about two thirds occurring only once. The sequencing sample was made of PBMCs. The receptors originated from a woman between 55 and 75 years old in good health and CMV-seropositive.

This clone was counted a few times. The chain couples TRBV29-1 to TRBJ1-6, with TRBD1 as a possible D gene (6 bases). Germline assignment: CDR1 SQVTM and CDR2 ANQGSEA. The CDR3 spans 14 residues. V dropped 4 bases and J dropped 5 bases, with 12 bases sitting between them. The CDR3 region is CSVAVGGDNSPLHF. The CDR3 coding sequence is TGCAGCGTTGCGGTTGGGGGCGATAATTCACCCCTCCACTTT.

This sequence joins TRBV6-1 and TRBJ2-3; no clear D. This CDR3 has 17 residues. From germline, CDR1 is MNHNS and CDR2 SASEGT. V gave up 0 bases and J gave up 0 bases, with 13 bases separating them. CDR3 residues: CASSEALSTISTDTQYF. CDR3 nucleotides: TGTGCCAGCAGTGAAGCGTTATCGACAATAAGCACAGATACGCAGTATTTT.

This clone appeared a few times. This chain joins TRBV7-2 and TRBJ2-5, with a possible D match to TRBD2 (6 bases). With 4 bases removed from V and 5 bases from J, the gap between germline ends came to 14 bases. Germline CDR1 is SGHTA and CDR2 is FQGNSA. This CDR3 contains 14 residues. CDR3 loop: CASSSMVGGETQYF. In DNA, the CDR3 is TGTGCCAGCAGCTCAATGGTGGGAGGCGAGACCCAGTACTTC.

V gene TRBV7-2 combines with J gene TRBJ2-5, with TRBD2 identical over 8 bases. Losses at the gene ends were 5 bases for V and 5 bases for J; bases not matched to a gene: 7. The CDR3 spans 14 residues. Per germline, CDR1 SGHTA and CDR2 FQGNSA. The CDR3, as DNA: TGTGCCAGCAGCCCACGGACTAGCTGGGAGACCCAGTACTTC. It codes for CASSPRTSWETQYF.

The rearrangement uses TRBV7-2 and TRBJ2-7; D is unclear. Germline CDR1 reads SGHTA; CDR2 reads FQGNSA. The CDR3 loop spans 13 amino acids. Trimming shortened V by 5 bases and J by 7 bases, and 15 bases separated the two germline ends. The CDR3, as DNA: TGTGCCAGCAGCCCTGGGCCTCTTGGGGAGCAGTACTTC. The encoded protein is CASSPGPLGEQYF.

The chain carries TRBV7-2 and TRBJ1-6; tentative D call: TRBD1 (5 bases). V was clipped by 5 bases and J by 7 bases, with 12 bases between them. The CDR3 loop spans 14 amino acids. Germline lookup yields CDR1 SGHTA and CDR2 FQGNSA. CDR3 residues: CASSANPGNSPLHF. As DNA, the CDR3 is TGTGCCAGCAGCGCAAATCCAGGGAATTCACCCCTCCACTTT.

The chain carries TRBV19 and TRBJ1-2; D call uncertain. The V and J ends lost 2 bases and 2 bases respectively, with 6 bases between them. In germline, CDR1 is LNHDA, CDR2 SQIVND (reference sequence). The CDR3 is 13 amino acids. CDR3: CASSIRGNYGYTF. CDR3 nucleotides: TGTGCCAGTAGTATAAGAGGGAACTATGGCTACACCTTC.

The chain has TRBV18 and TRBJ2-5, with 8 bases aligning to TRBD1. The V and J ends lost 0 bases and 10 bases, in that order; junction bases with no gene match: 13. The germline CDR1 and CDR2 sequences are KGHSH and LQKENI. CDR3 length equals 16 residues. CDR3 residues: CASSPPSQGAERGQYF. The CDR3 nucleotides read TGTGCCAGCTCACCACCCAGCCAGGGGGCGGAAAGGGGCCAGTACTTC. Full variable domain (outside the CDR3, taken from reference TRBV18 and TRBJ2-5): NAGVMQNPRHLVRRRGQEARLRCSPMKGHSHVYWYRQLPEEGLKFMVYLQKENIIDESGMPKERFSAEFPKEGPSILRIQQVVRGDSAAYFCASSPPSQGAERGQYFGPGTRLLVL.

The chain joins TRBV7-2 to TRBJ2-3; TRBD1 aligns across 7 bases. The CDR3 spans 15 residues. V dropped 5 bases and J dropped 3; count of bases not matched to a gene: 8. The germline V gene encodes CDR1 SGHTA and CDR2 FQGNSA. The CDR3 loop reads CASSLTGERTDTQYF. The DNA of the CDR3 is TGTGCCAGCAGCCTTACAGGGGAGAGGACAGATACGCAGTATTTT. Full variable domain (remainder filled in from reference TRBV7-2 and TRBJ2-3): GAGVSQSPSNKVTEKGKDVELRCDPISGHTALYWYRQSLGQGLEFLIYFQGNSAPDKSGLPSDRFSAERTGGSVSTLTIQRTQQEDSAVYLCASSLTGERTDTQYFGPGTRLTVL.

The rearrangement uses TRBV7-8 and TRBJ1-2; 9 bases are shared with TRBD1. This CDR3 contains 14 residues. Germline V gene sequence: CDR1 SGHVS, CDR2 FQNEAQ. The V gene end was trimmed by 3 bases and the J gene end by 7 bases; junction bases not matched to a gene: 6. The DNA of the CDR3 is TGTGCCAGCAGCTTGCCCGGGACAGGGCCTGGCTACACCTTC. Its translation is CASSLPGTGPGYTF. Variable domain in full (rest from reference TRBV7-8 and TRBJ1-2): GAGVSQSPRYKVAKRGQDVALRCDPISGHVSLFWYQQALGQGPEFLTYFQNEAQLDKSGLPSDRFFAERPEGSVSTLKIQRTQQEDSAVYLCASSLPGTGPGYTFGSGTRLTVV.

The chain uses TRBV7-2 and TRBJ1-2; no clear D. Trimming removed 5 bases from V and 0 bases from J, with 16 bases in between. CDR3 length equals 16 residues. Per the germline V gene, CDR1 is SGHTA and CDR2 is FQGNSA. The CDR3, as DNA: TGTGCCAGCAGCCTCACCCGTGGCACCGCTAACTATGGCTACACCTTC. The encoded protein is CASSLTRGTANYGYTF. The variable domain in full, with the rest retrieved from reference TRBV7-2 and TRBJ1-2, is GAGVSQSPSNKVTEKGKDVELRCDPISGHTALYWYRQSLGQGLEFLIYFQGNSAPDKSGLPSDRFSAERTGGSVSTLTIQRTQQEDSAVYLCASSLTRGTANYGYTFGSGTRLTVV.

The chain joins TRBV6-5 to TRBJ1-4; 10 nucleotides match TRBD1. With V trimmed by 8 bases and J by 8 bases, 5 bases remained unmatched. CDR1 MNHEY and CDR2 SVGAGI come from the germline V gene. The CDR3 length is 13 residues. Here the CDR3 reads CASSTGGYEKLFF. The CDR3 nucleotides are TGTGCCAGCTCGACAGGGGGCTACGAAAAACTGTTTTTT.

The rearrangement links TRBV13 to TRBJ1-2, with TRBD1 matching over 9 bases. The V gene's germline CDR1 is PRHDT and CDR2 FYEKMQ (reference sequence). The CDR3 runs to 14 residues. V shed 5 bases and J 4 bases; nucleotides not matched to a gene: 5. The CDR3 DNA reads TGTGCCAGCAGCCCACGGACAGGGGTCTATGGCTACACCTTC. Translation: CASSPRTGVYGYTF. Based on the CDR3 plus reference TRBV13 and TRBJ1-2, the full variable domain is AAGVIQSPRHLIKEKRETATLKCYPIPRHDTVYWYQQGPGQDPQFLISFYEKMQSDKGSIPDRFSAQQFSDYHSELNMSSLELGDSALYFCASSPRTGVYGYTFGSGTRLTVV.

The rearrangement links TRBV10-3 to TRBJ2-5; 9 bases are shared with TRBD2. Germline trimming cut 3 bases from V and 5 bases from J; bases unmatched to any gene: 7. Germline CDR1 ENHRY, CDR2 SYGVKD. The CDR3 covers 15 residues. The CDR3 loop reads CAISDMAGGKETQYF. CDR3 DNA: TGTGCCATCAGTGATATGGCGGGGGGGAAGGAGACCCAGTACTTC.

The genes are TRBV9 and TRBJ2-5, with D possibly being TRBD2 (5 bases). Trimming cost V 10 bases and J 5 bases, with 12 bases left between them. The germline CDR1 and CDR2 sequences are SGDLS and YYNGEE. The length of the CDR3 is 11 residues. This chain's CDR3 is CASAGGETQYF. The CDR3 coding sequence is TGTGCCTCAGCCGGCGGGGAGACCCAGTACTTC.

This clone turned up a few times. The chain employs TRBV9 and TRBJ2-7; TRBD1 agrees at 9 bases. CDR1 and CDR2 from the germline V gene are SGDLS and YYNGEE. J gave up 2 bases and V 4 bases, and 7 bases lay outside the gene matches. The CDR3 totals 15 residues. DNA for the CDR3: TGTGCCAGCAGCTTCTCCGGGACAGGGCCCTACGAGCAGTACTTC. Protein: CASSFSGTGPYEQYF.

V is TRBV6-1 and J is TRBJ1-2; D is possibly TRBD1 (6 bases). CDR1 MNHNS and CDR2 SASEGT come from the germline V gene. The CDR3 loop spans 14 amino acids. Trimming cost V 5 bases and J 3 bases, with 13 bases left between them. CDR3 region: CASSTGLSDYGYTF. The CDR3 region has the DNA TGTGCCAGCAGTACAGGGCTTTCGGACTATGGCTACACCTTC.

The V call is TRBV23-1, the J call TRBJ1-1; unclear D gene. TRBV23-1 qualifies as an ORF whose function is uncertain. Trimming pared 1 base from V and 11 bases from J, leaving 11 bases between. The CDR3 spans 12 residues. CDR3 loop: CASSQFAAYAFF. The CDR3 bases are TGCGCCAGCAGTCAATTTGCTGCCTACGCTTTCTTT.

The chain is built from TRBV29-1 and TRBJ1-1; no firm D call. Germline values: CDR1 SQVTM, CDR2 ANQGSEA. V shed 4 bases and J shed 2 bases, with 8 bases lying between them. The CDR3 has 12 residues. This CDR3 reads CSVVGENTEAFF. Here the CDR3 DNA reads TGCAGCGTTGTCGGGGAAAACACTGAAGCTTTCTTT.